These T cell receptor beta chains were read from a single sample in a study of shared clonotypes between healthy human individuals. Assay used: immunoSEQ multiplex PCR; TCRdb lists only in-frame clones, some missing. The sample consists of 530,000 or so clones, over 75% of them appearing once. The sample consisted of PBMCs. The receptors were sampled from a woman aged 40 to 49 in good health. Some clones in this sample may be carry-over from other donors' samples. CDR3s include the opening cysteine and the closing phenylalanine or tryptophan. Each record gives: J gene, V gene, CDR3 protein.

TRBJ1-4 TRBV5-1 CASSLDLRTEEKLFF
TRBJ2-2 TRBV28 CASSFDRGLGELFF
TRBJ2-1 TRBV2 CASSEIAGGDRYNEQFF
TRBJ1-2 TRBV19 CASSNYRGRNYGYTF
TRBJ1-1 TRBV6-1 CASSGRTGGGTEAFF
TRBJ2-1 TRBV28 CASRTSAYNEQFF
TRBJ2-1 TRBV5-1 CASSTTSGRVNEQFF
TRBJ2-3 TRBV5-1 CASSLQGPPDTQYF
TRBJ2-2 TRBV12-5 CASGLVGLTGELFF
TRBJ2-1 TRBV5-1 CASSPGQGAGEQFF
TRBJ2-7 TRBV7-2 CASSFSSSEQYF
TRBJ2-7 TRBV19 CASSVEAGDNTYEQYF
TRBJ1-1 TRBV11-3 CASSLAGMNTEAFF
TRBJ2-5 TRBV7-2 CASSSGTSGRRQTQYF
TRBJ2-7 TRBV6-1 CASSLTSRYEQYF
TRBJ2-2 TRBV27 CASTTGAPSGAGELFF
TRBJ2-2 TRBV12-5 CASGPSGAGELFF
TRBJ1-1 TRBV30 CAWSANVDRATEAFF
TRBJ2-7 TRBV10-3 CAISERAPGQGSYEQYF
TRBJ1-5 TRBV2 CASSEPLAGDQPQHF
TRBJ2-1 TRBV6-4 CASSVWQGADNEQFF
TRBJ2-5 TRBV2 CASSEVPTSFGTQYF
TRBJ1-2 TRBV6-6 CATLMGGSNYGYTF
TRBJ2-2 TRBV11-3 CASSSAAGELFF
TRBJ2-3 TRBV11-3 CASSLVGGSTDTQYF
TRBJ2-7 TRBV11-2 CASSLGAGQSYEQYF
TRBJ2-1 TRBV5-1 CASSSRTEYNEQFF
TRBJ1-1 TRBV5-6 CASSWGDRGEAFF
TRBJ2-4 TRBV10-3 CAAPGQKNIQYF
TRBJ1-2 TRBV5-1 CASSLDGGAYNYGYTF
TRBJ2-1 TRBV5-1 CASSQGTVSSYNEQFF
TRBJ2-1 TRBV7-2 CASSSVPGLAWNEQFF
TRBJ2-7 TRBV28 CASSSLGVQYF
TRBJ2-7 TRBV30 CAWTSLAGGPYEQYF
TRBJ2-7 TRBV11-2 CASSLLAGASYEQYF
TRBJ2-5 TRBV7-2 CASSSPQGETQYF
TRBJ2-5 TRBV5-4 CASTPDGGLAGRETQYF
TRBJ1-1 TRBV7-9 CASSQGGTEAFF
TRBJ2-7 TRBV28 CASKQGNYEQYF
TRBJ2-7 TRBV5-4 CTKQLGFPGQGHYEQYF
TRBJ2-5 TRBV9 CASSPRGAHAETQYF
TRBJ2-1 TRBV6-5 CASSGGRNLEQFF
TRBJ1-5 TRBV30 CAWSDIGSNQPQHF
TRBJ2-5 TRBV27 CASSLNGDSQETQYF
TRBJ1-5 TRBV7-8 CASSPPGTANQPQHF
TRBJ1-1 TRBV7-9 CASSPQTGNTEAFF
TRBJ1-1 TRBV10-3 CAISDRGPREAFF
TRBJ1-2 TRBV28 CASSLGGFYGYTF
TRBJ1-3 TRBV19 CASRTSSGNTIYF
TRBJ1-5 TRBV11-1 CASSPGKGQPQHF
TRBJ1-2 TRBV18 CASSPPGRSYGYTF
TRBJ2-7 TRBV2 CASSQDRGYEQYF
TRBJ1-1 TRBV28 CASSLVGTGKVNTEAFF
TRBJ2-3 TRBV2 CASSPWANTDTQYF
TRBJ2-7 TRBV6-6 CASSPISLRESYEQYF
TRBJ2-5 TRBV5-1 CASSYGQGEGTQYF